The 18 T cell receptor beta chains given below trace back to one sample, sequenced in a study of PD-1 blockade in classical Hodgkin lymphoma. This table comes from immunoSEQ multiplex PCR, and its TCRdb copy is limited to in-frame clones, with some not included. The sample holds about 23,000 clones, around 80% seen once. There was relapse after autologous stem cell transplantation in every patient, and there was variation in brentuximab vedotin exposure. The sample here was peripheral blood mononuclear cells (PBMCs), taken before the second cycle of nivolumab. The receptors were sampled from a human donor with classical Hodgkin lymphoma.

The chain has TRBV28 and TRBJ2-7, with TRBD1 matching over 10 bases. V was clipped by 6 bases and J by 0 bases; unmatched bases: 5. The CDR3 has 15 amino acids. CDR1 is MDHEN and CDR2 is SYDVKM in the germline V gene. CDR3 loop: CASSSTGGPSYEQYF. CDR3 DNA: TGTGCCAGCAGCTCGACAGGGGGCCCCTCCTACGAGCAGTACTTC.

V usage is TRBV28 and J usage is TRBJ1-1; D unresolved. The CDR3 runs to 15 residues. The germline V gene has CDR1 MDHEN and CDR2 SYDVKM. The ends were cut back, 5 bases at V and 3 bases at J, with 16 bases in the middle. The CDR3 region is CASSQPYGIHTEAFF. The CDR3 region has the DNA TGTGCCAGCAGTCAACCATACGGCATTCACACTGAAGCTTTCTTT.

The CDR3 protein is CASSLGLAGSSNEQYF. The CDR3 region has the DNA TGTGCCAGCAGCCTGGGACTAGCGGGATCAAGCAACGAGCAGTACTTC. V usage is TRBV11-2 and J usage is TRBJ2-7, with TRBD2 identical over 13 bases. The ends lost 5 bases at V and 5 bases at J; junction bases unmatched: 9. Germline V lookup: CDR1 SGHAT, CDR2 FQNNGV. The CDR3 runs to 16 residues. The whole variable domain, filled in from reference TRBV11-2 and TRBJ2-7, reads EAGVAQSPRYKIIEKRQSVAFWCNPISGHATLYWYQQILGQGPKLLIQFQNNGVVDDSQLPKDRFSAERLKGVDSTLKIQPAKLEDSAVYLCASSLGLAGSSNEQYFGPGTRLTVT.

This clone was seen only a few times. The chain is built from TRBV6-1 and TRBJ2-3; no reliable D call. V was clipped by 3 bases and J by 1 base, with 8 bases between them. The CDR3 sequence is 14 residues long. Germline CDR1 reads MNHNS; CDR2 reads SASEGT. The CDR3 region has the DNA TGTGCCAGCAGTGATTTGACGGGCACAGATACGCAGTATTTT. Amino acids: CASSDLTGTDTQYF.

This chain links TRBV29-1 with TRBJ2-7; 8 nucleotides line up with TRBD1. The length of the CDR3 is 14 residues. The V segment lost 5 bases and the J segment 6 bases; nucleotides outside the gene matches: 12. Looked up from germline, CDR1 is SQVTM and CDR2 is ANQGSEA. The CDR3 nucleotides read TGCAGCGTTAGACCGGGACAGGTAGGGGGCGAGCAGTACTTC. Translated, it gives CSVRPGQVGGEQYF.

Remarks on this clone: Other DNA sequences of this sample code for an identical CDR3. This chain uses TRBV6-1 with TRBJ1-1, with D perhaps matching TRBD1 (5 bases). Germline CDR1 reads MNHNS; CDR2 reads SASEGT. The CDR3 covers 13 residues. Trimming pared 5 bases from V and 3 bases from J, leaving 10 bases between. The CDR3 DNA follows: TGTGCCAGCAGTCATACAGGAGACACTGAAGCTTTCTTT. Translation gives CASSHTGDTEAFF.

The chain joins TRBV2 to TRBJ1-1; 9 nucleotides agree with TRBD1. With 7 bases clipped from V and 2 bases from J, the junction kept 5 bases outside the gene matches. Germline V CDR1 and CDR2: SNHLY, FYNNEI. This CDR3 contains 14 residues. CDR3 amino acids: CASNPDRGNTEAFF. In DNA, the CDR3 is TGTGCCAGCAATCCGGACAGGGGAAACACTGAAGCTTTCTTT.

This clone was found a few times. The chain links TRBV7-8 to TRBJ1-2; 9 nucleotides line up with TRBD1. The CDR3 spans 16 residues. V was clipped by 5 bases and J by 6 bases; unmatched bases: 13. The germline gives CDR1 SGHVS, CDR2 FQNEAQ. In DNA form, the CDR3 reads TGTGCCAGCAGCCGAGAGGCCGGACAGGGGTGGGATGGCTACACCTTC. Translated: CASSREAGQGWDGYTF. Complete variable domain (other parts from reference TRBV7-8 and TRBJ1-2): GAGVSQSPRYKVAKRGQDVALRCDPISGHVSLFWYQQALGQGPEFLTYFQNEAQLDKSGLPSDRFFAERPEGSVSTLKIQRTQQEDSAVYLCASSREAGQGWDGYTFGSGTRLTVV.

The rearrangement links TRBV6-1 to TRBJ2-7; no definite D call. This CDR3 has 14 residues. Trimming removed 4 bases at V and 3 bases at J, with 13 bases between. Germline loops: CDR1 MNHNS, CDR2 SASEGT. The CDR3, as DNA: TGTGCCAGCAGTGGTGTTGGCGCCATCTACGAGCAGTACTTC. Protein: CASSGVGAIYEQYF.

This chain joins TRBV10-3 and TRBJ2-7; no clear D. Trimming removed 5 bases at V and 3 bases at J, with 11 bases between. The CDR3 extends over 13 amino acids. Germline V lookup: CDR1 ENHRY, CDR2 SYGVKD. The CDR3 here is CAISRNSYYEQYF. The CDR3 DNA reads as TGTGCCATCAGTCGGAACAGCTACTACGAGCAGTACTTC.

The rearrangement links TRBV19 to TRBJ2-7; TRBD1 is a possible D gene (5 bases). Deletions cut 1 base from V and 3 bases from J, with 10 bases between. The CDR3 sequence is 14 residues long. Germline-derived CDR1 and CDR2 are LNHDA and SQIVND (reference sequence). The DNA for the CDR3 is TGTGCCAGTAGTATAGCTCAGGGTAGCTACGAGCAGTACTTC. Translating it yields CASSIAQGSYEQYF.

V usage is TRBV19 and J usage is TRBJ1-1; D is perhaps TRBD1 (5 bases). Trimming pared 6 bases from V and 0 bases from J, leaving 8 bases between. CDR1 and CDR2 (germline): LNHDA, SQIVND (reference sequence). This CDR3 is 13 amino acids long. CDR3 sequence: CASSQQVNTEAFF. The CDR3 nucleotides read TGTGCCAGTAGCCAACAGGTGAACACTGAAGCTTTCTTT.

CDR3 sequence (DNA): TGTGCCAGCAGTTACGTTCGGGGAAGCACAGATACGCAGTATTTT. It codes for CASSYVRGSTDTQYF. The chain couples TRBV6-6 to TRBJ2-3; the D gene is possibly TRBD2 (5 bases). CDR1 is MNHNY and CDR2 is SVGAGI in the germline V gene (reference sequence). The CDR3 consists of 15 residues. V was trimmed by 2 bases and J by 0 bases, leaving 9 bases between them.

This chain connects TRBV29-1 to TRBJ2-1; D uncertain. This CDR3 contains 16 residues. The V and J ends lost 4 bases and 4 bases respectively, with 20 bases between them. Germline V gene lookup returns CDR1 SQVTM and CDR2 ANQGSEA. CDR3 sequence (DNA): TGCAGCGTTGTACCAAATGAGGTATCCCATTACAATGAGCAGTTCTTC. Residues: CSVVPNEVSHYNEQFF.

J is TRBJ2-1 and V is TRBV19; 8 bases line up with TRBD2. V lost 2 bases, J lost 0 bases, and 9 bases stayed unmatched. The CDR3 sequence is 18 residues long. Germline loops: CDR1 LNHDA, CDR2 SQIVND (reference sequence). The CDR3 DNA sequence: TGTGCCAGTAGTATACGATCTGGACTAGCCCCCTCCTACAATGAGCAGTTCTTC. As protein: CASSIRSGLAPSYNEQFF.

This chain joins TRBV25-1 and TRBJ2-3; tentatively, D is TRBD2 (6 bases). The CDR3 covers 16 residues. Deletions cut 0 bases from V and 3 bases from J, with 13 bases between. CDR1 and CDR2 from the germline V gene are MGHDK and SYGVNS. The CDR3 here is CASSEYGRGDTDTQYF. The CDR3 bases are TGTGCCAGCAGTGAATATGGGCGGGGAGATACAGATACGCAGTATTTT.

The CDR3 loop reads CASSRQGNQETQYF. For the CDR3, the DNA is TGTGCCAGCAGTAGACAGGGAAACCAAGAGACCCAGTACTTC. The chain has TRBV28 and TRBJ2-5; 7 nucleotides agree with TRBD1. Germline CDR1 MDHEN, CDR2 SYDVKM. V gave up 5 bases and J gave up 0 bases; unmatched junction bases: 3. There are 14 residues in the CDR3.

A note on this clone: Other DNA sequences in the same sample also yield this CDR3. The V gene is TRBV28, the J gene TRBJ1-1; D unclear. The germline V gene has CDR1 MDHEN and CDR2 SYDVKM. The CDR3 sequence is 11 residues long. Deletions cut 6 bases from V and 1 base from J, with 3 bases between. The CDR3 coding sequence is TGTGCCAGCAGGCAGAACACTGAAGCTTTCTTT. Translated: CASRQNTEAFF.